Ten or more counts support the clone carrying this TCR beta chain. The antigen remains unidentified. CDR1 and CDR2 from the germline V gene are SGHAT and FQNNGV. Trimming took off 5 bases at V and 1 base at J, with 11 bases between the two ends. The CDR3 sequence is 14 residues long. These data come from a study of Graves' ophthalmopathy and Graves' hyperthyroidism. Regarding the study as a whole: The model forecast ophthalmopathy progression, reaching under 71% sensitivity and roughly 72% specificity.

Those donors who had ophthalmopathy presented with moderate-to-severe activity, a CAS of ≥3, a NOSPECS of ≥4 and a duration under 3 months. Fresh peripheral blood, about 10 ml, was the PBMC source. Amplification of TCR beta CDR3 regions used RNA transcripts. First-round RT-PCR relied on HTBI primers, and a second-round multiplex PCR came next. MiXCR, run by TCRdb on the multiplex PCR reads, gives a single entry per CDR3 protein. The table includes 300,000 to 400,000 distinct CDR3 sequences, roughly 15% detected once. This receptor was identified in an adult man with Graves' ophthalmopathy. The material sequenced was peripheral blood. The chain employs TRBV11-2 and TRBJ1-2; D is unresolved. CDR3 DNA: TGTGCCAGCAGCCTTCAGCCAGTTAACTATGGCTACACCTTC. Protein: CASSLQPVNYGYTF.